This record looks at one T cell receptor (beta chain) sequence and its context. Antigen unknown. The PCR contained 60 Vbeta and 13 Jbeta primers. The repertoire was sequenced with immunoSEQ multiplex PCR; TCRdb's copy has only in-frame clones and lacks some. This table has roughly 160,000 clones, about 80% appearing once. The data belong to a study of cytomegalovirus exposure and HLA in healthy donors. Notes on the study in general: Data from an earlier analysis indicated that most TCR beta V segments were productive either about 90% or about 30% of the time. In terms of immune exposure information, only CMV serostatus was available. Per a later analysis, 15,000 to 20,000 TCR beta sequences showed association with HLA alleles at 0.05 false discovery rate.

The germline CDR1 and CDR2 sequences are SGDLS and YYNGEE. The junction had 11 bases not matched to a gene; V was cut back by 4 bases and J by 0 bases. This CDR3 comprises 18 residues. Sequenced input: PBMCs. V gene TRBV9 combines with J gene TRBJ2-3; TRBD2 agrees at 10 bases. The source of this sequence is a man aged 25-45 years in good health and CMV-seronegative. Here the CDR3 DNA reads TGTGCCAGCAGCTACCCGGGACTAGCGAGTTCTAGCACAGATACGCAGTATTTT. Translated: CASSYPGLASSSTDTQYF.